Each of the 20 T cell receptor beta chains below was sequenced from the same sample in a study of OX40 agonist ivuxolimab in advanced cancers. TCRdb's copy holds only in-frame clones and misses some; the assay was immunoSEQ multiplex PCR. The profile shows 80,000 to 95,000 clones, approximately 86% of them singletons. This specimen consisted of CD4+ or CD8+ T cells sorted from blood, obtained in a trial of the OX40 agonist ivuxolimab. All receptors derive from an adult with an advanced solid tumor such as melanoma, head and neck, liver or kidney cancer.

This sequence joins TRBV2 and TRBJ2-2, with D maybe TRBD1 (5 bases). The CDR3 is made up of 14 amino acids. Trimming stripped 7 bases from V and 0 bases from J, with 9 bases between. Germline V gene data show CDR1 as SNHLY and CDR2 as FYNNEI. CDR3 DNA: TGTGCCAGCAAAAGCAGGGCGAACACCGGGGAGCTGTTTTTT. It is translated as CASKSRANTGELFF.

This chain uses TRBV19 with TRBJ2-5, with D maybe TRBD2 (5 bases). V was cut by 5 bases and J by 5 bases, with 18 bases left in between. The CDR3 extends over 15 amino acids. Germline V CDR1 and CDR2: LNHDA, SQIVND (reference sequence). The CDR3 loop reads CASSPRAGSWETQYF. The DNA for the CDR3 is TGTGCCAGTAGTCCCCGGGCGGGCTCGTGGGAGACCCAGTACTTC.

The chain carries TRBV18 and TRBJ2-5; either TRBD1 or TRBD2 may fit D (6 bases each). Germline loops: CDR1 KGHSH, CDR2 LQKENI. Between the trimmed V and J ends, which lost 6 bases and 4 bases, there was a span of 15 bases. The CDR3 is made up of 14 amino acids. The CDR3 is CASSDFGGGETQYF. The DNA of the CDR3 is TGTGCCAGCTCCGACTTTGGAGGGGGAGAGACCCAGTACTTC.

V is TRBV18 and J is TRBJ2-1; 8 bases are a match to TRBD1. Germline CDR1 is KGHSH and CDR2 is LQKENI. This CDR3 region has 14 residues. V lost 2 bases and J lost 6; bases outside the gene matches: 3. Written as DNA, the CDR3 is TGTGCCAGCTCACCATCGGACAGGGCCAATGAGCAGTTCTTC. Residues: CASSPSDRANEQFF.

This rearrangement joins TRBV6-1 to TRBJ2-7; 10 bases match TRBD1. Germline lookup yields CDR1 MNHNS and CDR2 SASEGT. The junction had 10 bases not matched to a gene; V was cut back by 7 bases and J by 4 bases. CDR3 length equals 15 residues. CDR3 residues: CASTPGQGVRYEQYF. CDR3 nucleotides: TGTGCCAGCACTCCCGGACAGGGGGTGAGATACGAGCAGTACTTC.

The V call is TRBV2, the J call TRBJ2-3; tentatively, D is TRBD1 or TRBD2 (5 bases each). The germline V gene encodes CDR1 SNHLY and CDR2 FYNNEI. The CDR3 loop spans 16 amino acids. Trimming left V 3 bases short and J 0 bases short, with 13 bases between. In nucleotides, the CDR3 is TGTGCCAGCAGTGAGTACGGGACCCCTAGCACAGATACGCAGTATTTT. This translates into CASSEYGTPSTDTQYF.

This clone occurred once. J is TRBJ1-3 and V is TRBV2; D gene ambiguous. This CDR3 contains 13 residues. Trimming cost V 8 bases and J 7 bases, with 15 bases left between them. Germline V gene sequence: CDR1 SNHLY, CDR2 FYNNEI. The DNA for the CDR3 is TGTGCCAGCGTCTTAGGATTGTCGAACACCATATATTTT. This encodes CASVLGLSNTIYF.

This rearrangement joins TRBV27 to TRBJ2-1, with TRBD2 identical over 7 bases. The CDR3 runs to 13 residues. Germline V lookup: CDR1 MNHEY, CDR2 SMNVEV (reference sequence). Trimming at V came to 6 bases and at J to 3 bases, leaving 2 bases not matched to a gene. In DNA, the CDR3 is TGTGCCAGCAGAGCGGGGCGCTACAATGAGCAGTTCTTC. This gives the protein CASRAGRYNEQFF.

The rearrangement uses TRBV5-6 and TRBJ1-4; 7 bases fit TRBD1. Germline values: CDR1 SGHDT, CDR2 YYEEEE. There are 15 residues in the CDR3. J was trimmed by 0 bases and V by 5 bases; bases with no gene match: 4. The CDR3: CASRMQGATNEKLFF. The CDR3 bases are TGTGCCAGCAGAATGCAGGGGGCAACTAATGAAAAACTGTTTTTT.

A single count supports this clone. This CDR3 is CASSLTHSYTDTQYF. The CDR3 DNA is TGTGCCAGCAGCTTAACCCACTCATACACAGATACGCAGTATTTT. This chain connects TRBV7-3 to TRBJ2-3; D call uncertain. V gave up 0 bases and J gave up 2 bases, with 9 bases separating them. Germline CDR1 reads SGHTA; CDR2 reads FQGTGA. This CDR3 spans 15 amino acids.

The rearrangement uses TRBV9 and TRBJ2-1; possible D gene TRBD2, 6 bases. The CDR3 sequence is 16 residues long. V lost 2 bases and J lost 1, with 13 bases in between. Germline CDR1 and CDR2: SGDLS and YYNGEE. The CDR3 DNA is TGTGCCAGCAGCGTCGGGTGGGGAGGATCCTACAATGAGCAGTTCTTC. Its translation is CASSVGWGGSYNEQFF.

The chain recombines TRBV19 with TRBJ1-5; TRBD1 matches 8 bases. The J segment lost 7 bases and the V segment lost 5 bases, leaving 7 bases of the junction unmatched. Germline assignment: CDR1 LNHDA and CDR2 SQIVND (reference sequence). This CDR3 is 14 amino acids long. The CDR3 DNA reads TGTGCCAGTAGTCCGACAGGGGTGGGCCAGCCCCAGCATTTT. Its protein product is CASSPTGVGQPQHF.

The chain uses TRBV5-6 and TRBJ2-2; 12 nucleotides match TRBD1. Germline V gene sequence: CDR1 SGHDT, CDR2 YYEEEE. Trimming removed 6 bases from V and 6 bases from J; junction bases left unmatched: 12. The CDR3 consists of 17 residues. CDR3 region: CASIHYGGQGASGELFF. The DNA of the CDR3 is TGTGCCAGCATCCATTATGGGGGACAGGGGGCGTCCGGGGAGCTGTTTTTT.

The V call is TRBV6-1, the J call TRBJ2-7; D might be TRBD2 (6 bases). CDR1 and CDR2 (germline): MNHNS, SASEGT. The CDR3 has 14 amino acids. Trimming shortened V by 6 bases and J by 4 bases, and 16 bases separated the two germline ends. The CDR3 protein is CASSRRGSGYEQYF. CDR3 DNA: TGTGCCAGCAGCCGCCGGGGCAGCGGGTACGAGCAGTACTTC.

The gene calls are TRBV5-1 and TRBJ2-1; 7 nucleotides agree with TRBD1. Germline V gene lookup returns CDR1 SGHRS and CDR2 YFSETQ. V gave up 4 bases and J gave up 6 bases; unmatched junction bases: 10. This CDR3 has 15 residues. CDR3 sequence (DNA): TGCGCCAGCAGCCTCACGGACAGGCCTGGCAATGAGCAGTTCTTC. It yields the protein CASSLTDRPGNEQFF.

The J gene is TRBJ1-1, the V gene TRBV5-3, with D hard to call. TRBV5-3 is annotated as an ORF whose role is uncertain. The CDR3 totals 14 residues. Trimming took 0 bases from V and 1 from J, leaving 7 bases between them. CDR3 nucleotides: TGTGCCAGAAGCTTGGACAACCCGAACACTGAAGCTTTCTTT. Residues: CARSLDNPNTEAFF.

This clone was recorded only once. This chain uses TRBV7-9 with TRBJ2-5; 8 bases are a match to TRBD1. The J call is doubtful: the DNA matches TRBJ2-7 better. CDR1 is SEHNR and CDR2 is FQNEAQ in the germline V gene (reference sequence). The CDR3 length is 16 residues. Here the CDR3 DNA reads TGTGCCAGCAGCTTGGATTATGGGCAGGGGGCCGGCGAGCAGTACTTC. Translating gives CASSLDYGQGAGEQYF.

The chain carries TRBV19 and TRBJ1-1, with a possible D match to TRBD1 (6 bases). Germline V gene lookup returns CDR1 LNHDA and CDR2 SQIVND (reference sequence). CDR3 length: 16 residues. The V end was cut by 7 bases, the J end by 3 bases, with 21 bases between. The CDR3 sequence: CASTPGQFPSYTEAFF. The CDR3 DNA sequence: TGTGCCAGTACCCCCGGACAGTTTCCATCGTACACTGAAGCTTTCTTT.

V usage is TRBV9 and J usage is TRBJ1-1, with 7 bases fitting TRBD1. Looked up from germline, CDR1 is SGDLS and CDR2 is YYNGEE. The CDR3 loop spans 14 amino acids. Trimming took 3 bases from V and 0 from J; bases not matched to a gene: 2. CDR3 DNA sequence: TGTGCCAGCAGCGCCCAGGGGGTGAACACTGAAGCTTTCTTT. The encoded protein is CASSAQGVNTEAFF.

The rearrangement links TRBV11-2 to TRBJ1-5; D remains ambiguous. The length of the CDR3 is 13 residues. Trimming shortened V by 3 bases and J by 4 bases, and 7 bases separated the two germline ends. Germline V CDR1 and CDR2: SGHAT, FQNNGV. CDR3 amino acids: CASSFSGNQPQHF. CDR3 sequence (DNA): TGTGCCAGCAGCTTTTCGGGGAATCAGCCCCAGCATTTT.